This is a list of T cell receptor beta chains from one sample in a study of T cell repertoires in cytomegalovirus infection. From the reads, TCRdb called clonotypes with MiXCR, one entry per CDR3 protein. Here the sample spans fewer than 300,000 distinct CDR3 sequences, about 26% being singletons. The sequencing sample was made of PBMCs. Source of these receptors: a human donor in good health (CMV status not recorded). Some clones in this sample may be carry-over from other donors' samples. CDR3s leave out the opening cysteine and the closing phenylalanine or tryptophan. Size tells how often a clone was seen (once, few, many) or the class of an expanded clone, and some rows leave it out.

J	size	V	CDR3
TRBJ2-7	few	TRBV6-1	ASSGVETGGSYEQY
TRBJ1-1	NA	TRBV20-1	SARTGQGSTEAF
TRBJ2-5	NA	TRBV9	ASSGGQGWQETQY
TRBJ2-1	NA	TRBV29-1	SVSPGGSSYNEQF
TRBJ2-1	few	TRBV6-2/TRBV6-3	ASRKQKGVTYNEQF
TRBJ2-1	NA	TRBV11-2	ASSVSGSSLF
TRBJ2-3	few	TRBV7-9	ASSLGTSQY
TRBJ1-5	many	TRBV7-2	ASSLAPRNQPQH
TRBJ2-5	few	TRBV2	ASSVAPGGRETQY
TRBJ2-6	many	TRBV7-8	ASSLSVAGANVLT
TRBJ2-1	NA	TRBV6-2/TRBV6-3	ASRDQPYNEQF
TRBJ1-1	many	TRBV12-3/TRBV12-4	ASSGQSYTEAF
TRBJ2-3	many	TRBV6-1	ASSRGQFTDTQY
TRBJ1-1	many	TRBV7-2	ASSRNRAREAF
TRBJ1-2	many	TRBV7-6	ASSPDSLGGYT